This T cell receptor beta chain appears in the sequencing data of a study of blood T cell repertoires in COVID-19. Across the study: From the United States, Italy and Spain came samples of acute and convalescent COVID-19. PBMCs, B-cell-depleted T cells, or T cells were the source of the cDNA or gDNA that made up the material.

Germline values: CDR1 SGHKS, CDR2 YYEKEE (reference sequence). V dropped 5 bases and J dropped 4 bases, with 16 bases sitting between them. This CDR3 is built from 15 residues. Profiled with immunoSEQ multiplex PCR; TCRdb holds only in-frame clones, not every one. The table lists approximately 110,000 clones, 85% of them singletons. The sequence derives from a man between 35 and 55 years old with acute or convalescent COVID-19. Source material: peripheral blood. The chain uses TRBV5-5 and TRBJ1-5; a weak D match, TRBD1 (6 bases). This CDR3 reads CASRPTGTPNQPQHF. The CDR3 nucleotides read TGTGCCAGCAGACCGACCGGGACACCGAATCAGCCCCAGCATTTT.